This TCR beta chain was obtained from a study of blood T cell repertoires in COVID-19. At the level of the study: There were acute and convalescent COVID-19 samples, and they came from the United States, Italy and Spain. In each case, the material was cDNA or gDNA derived from T cells, B-cell-depleted T cells, or PBMCs.

This clone appeared a single time. This CDR3 is 14 amino acids long. V was cut by 5 bases and J by 5 bases, with 12 bases left in between. Germline V gene data show CDR1 as MNHEY and CDR2 as SMNVEV (reference sequence). The authors' processing: Amplified reference gene primers provided the basis for estimating nucleated cell counts. Profiling relied on immunoSEQ multiplex PCR, and the TCRdb table lists in-frame clones only, not all of them. The D gene and trimming were derived from the DNA, and the V and J assignments and clone size from that table. The data contain a few hundred thousand clones, around 84% of them singletons.

The receptor was isolated from a man in his 60s with acute or convalescent COVID-19. Sequenced: peripheral blood. This chain uses TRBV27 with TRBJ2-2; maybe TRBD2 (6 bases). The CDR3 DNA is TGTGCCAGCAGTGCCCGGGGGAGGACCGGGGAGCTGTTTTTT. This translates into CASSARGRTGELFF.